The T cell receptor (beta chain) under discussion was sequenced for a study of CXCR3-negative and CXCR3-positive naive CD8 T cells. Overall study findings and caveats: Hydrophobicity was higher for TRB CDR3s found in CXCR3-positive naive cells than in CXCR3-negative naive cells. Both naive subsets showed comparably high diversity, and memory CD8+ cells showed much lower diversity. The level of CXCR3 expression partially decreased after cryopreservation; the majority of assays used fresh PBMCs.

The libraries of TRB cDNA were prepared using 5' RACE with UMI labels. Following a re-call of the 5' RACE reads, TCRdb has one entry per CDR3 protein and lacks DNA. The sample has around 80,000 distinct CDR3 sequences; the top ten hold 0.55% to 0.7%. Germline CDR1 reads SGHAT; CDR2 reads FQNNGV. The CDR3 loop spans 15 amino acids. As regards this clonotype: Its antigen is undetermined.

This TCR was sampled from a human donor in good health. Some clones in this sample may be carry-over from other donors' samples. The sample was naive CXCR3+ CD8+ T cells from blood. Subset meaning: CD45RO-CCR7+CD27+CD95- naive CD8+ T cells expressing CXCR3 (TNR3+). This chain uses TRBV11-2 with TRBJ2-7; TCRdb designates TRBD2, a call that cannot be tested without DNA. The CDR3 loop reads CASSPAYGGSYEQYF.